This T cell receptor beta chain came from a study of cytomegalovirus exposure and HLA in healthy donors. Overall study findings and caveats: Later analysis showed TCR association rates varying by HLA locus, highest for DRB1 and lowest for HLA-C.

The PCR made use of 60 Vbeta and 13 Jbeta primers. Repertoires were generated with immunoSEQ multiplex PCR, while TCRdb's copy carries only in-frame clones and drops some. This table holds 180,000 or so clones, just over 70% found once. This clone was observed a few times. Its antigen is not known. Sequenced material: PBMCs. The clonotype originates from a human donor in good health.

The CDR3 loop reads CASGGTTGNTEAFF. CDR3 in DNA: TGTGCCAGCGGGGGTACGACAGGGAACACTGAAGCTTTCTTT. The chain joins TRBV2 to TRBJ1-1; possible D gene TRBD1, 6 bases. V lost 8 bases and J 1 base, leaving 14 bases between the germline ends. The CDR3 runs to 14 residues. CDR1 and CDR2 (germline): SNHLY, FYNNEI.